What follows describes a single T cell receptor (beta chain). Its antigen is not identified. Anti-CD25 beads selected CD4+CD25+ regulatory T cells from positively selected CD4+ cells. Subset-specific monoclonal antibody beads were used to isolate T cell subsets. Trimming at V came to 7 bases and at J to 6 bases, leaving 15 bases not matched to a gene. Germline CDR1 SQVTM, CDR2 ANQGSEA. The CDR3 is made up of 15 amino acids. The data were taken from a study of relationships among human T cell subsets. From mRNA, alpha and beta CDR3 regions were amplified using semiquantitative ARM-PCR. ARM-PCR used tagged nested gene-specific primers, then communal superprimers for exponential amplification. From the multiplex PCR reads, TCRdb called clonotypes with MiXCR, one entry per CDR3 protein. The sample has under 15,000 distinct CDR3 sequences, around 60% seen once; the top ten hold 2.1%. Study-wide results and limits: Bead-based sorting did not rule out CD4+CD8+ double-positive cells. Over 50% of CD8+ cytotoxic sequences came from clones with over 100 reads.

This sequence joins TRBV29-1 and TRBJ2-3, with 8 bases matching TRBD1. This clonotype was sampled from a man aged 35-49 years in good health. Sequences were obtained from Tregs sorted from blood. The CDR3 here is CSAYSTGGTMDTQYF. CDR3 in DNA: TGCAGCGCCTATAGCACAGGGGGGACCATGGATACGCAGTATTTT.